This T cell receptor beta chain was obtained from a study of T cells in localized non-small cell lung cancer. Study-wide results and limits: The greatest T cell clonality was found in uninvolved adjacent lung (higher than in tumor). Appearing in adjacent lung were a median approximately 57 of the top 100 tumor clones.

A word on this clone: Antigen specificity is unknown.

Sequencing was performed with immunoSEQ multiplex PCR; in TCRdb, only in-frame clones are kept and a portion is missing. The sample shows about 24,000 clones, about 88% of them seen only once. CDR3 size: 14 residues. Germline values: CDR1 SGHTA, CDR2 FQGNSA. V dropped 3 bases and J dropped 0 bases, with 8 bases sitting between them. Sequences were derived from peripheral blood, sampled before any cancer treatment. V gene TRBV7-2 combines with J gene TRBJ1-1; D is undetermined. The receptor was derived from a male donor older than 55 with stage I squamous cell lung carcinoma. The CDR3 DNA reads as TGTGCCAGCAGCTTTGGAAACTTGAACACTGAAGCTTTCTTT. It yields the protein CASSFGNLNTEAFF.